These 7 T cell receptor beta chains share one sample of origin, sequenced in a study of beta chain features in type 1 diabetes. Expressed TCRB transcripts were sequenced, since all the RNA that had been isolated was reverse transcribed. This table comes from immunoSEQ multiplex PCR, and its TCRdb copy is limited to in-frame clones, with some not included. The data show about 160,000 clones, approximately 8.7% seen once. These receptors have no known antigen. The study, taken as a whole, reports: Moderately but significantly shorter TCRB CDR3s were found in Type 1 diabetes patients in all four CD4+ subsets.

Material: central memory CD4+ T cells from blood. All receptors derive from a woman aged 25-40 years with type 1 diabetes.

This clone was counted only a few times. The rearrangement links TRBV5-1 to TRBJ2-7; D not certain. Germline loops: CDR1 SGHRS, CDR2 YFSETQ. The length of the CDR3 is 14 residues. Trimming removed 2 bases from V and 5 bases from J, with 14 bases in between. CDR3 nucleotide sequence: TGCGCCAGCAGCTTTGGCAGCCTTAGCCACGAGCAGTACTTC. Protein sequence: CASSFGSLSHEQYF.

This clone was detected only a few times. J is TRBJ2-7 and V is TRBV28, with D unclear. Trimming shortened V by 4 bases and J by 0 bases, and 7 bases separated the two germline ends. Germline V lookup: CDR1 MDHEN, CDR2 SYDVKM. This CDR3 has 13 amino acids. CDR3 loop: CASSWASSYEQYF. In DNA form, the CDR3 reads TGTGCCAGCAGTTGGGCGAGCTCCTACGAGCAGTACTTC.

The sample holds a few counts of this clone. The chain carries TRBV5-1 and TRBJ2-1, with D perhaps TRBD2 (6 bases). V was shortened by 0 bases and J by 4 bases, with 14 bases between the two germline ends. In germline, CDR1 is SGHRS, CDR2 YFSETQ. The CDR3 loop spans 16 amino acids. CDR3 sequence: CASSLDLALAYNEQFF. The DNA of the CDR3 is TGCGCCAGCAGCTTGGACCTGGCACTAGCATACAATGAGCAGTTCTTC.

This clone was seen only a few times. The chain is built from TRBV27 and TRBJ2-3; 7 nucleotides line up with TRBD2. The germline V gene encodes CDR1 MNHEY and CDR2 SMNVEV (reference sequence). Unmatched junction bases numbered 7, after V lost 4 bases and J lost 6 bases. The CDR3 extends over 14 amino acids. In nucleotides, the CDR3 is TGTGCCAGCAGTTGGGGCGGGAGACCGGATACGCAGTATTTT. It encodes CASSWGGRPDTQYF.

This chain links TRBV4-1 with TRBJ2-2, with 7 bases lining up with TRBD1. With 0 bases clipped from V and 7 bases from J, the junction kept 8 bases outside the gene matches. Per germline, CDR1 MGHRA and CDR2 YSYEKL. The CDR3 has 16 residues. CDR3 DNA sequence: TGCGCCAGCAGCCAAGAGAGGACAGGCGTGAGCGGGGAGCTGTTTTTT. Translating it yields CASSQERTGVSGELFF.

The rearrangement joins TRBV7-6 to TRBJ2-2; no reliable D call. The CDR3 covers 16 residues. V gave up 1 base and J gave up 0 bases, with 9 bases separating them. CDR1 SGHVS and CDR2 FNYEAQ come from the germline V gene. This chain's CDR3 is CASSLGGYPNTGELFF. The CDR3 region has the DNA TGTGCCAGCAGCTTAGGCGGCTACCCGAACACCGGGGAGCTGTTTTTT. Combining the CDR3 with reference TRBV7-6 and TRBJ2-2 gives the whole variable domain GAGVSQSPRYKVTKRGQDVALRCDPISGHVSLYWYRQALGQGPEFLTYFNYEAQQDKSGLPNDRFSAERPEGSISTLTIQRTEQRDSAMYRCASSLGGYPNTGELFFGEGSRLTVL.

The chain has TRBV10-1 and TRBJ2-1; D not certain. Trimming pared 0 bases from V and 6 bases from J, leaving 6 bases between. The CDR3 contains 13 residues. Germline-derived CDR1 and CDR2 are WNHNN and SYGVQD (reference sequence). CDR3 amino acids: CASSESIVNEQFF. The CDR3 DNA follows: TGCGCCAGCAGTGAGTCTATTGTCAATGAGCAGTTCTTC.